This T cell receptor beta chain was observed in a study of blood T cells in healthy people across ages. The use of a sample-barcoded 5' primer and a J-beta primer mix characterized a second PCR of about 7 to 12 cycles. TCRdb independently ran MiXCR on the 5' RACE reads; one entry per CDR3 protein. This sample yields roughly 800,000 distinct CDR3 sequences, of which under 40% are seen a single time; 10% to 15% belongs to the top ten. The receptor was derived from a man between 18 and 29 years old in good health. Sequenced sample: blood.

CDR3 loop: CASRDRQAFKASYGYTF. The CDR3 DNA is TGTGCCAGCAGAGACAGACAGGCCTTCAAAGCTAGCTATGGCTACACCTTC. The chain uses TRBV6-1 and TRBJ1-2; D possibly corresponds to TRBD1 (6 bases). The CDR3 has 17 amino acids. V gave up 6 bases and J gave up 4 bases, with 24 bases separating them. Germline-derived CDR1 and CDR2 are MNHNS and SASEGT.